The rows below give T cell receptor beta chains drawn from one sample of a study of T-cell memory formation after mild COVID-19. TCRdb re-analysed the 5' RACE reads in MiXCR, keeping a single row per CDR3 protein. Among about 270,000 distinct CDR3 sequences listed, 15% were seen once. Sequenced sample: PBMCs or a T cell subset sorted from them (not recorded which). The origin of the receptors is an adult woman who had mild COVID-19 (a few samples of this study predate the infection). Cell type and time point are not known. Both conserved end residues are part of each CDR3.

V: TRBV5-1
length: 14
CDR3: CASSAPDWGDTQYF

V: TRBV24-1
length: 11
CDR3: CATSEADTQYF

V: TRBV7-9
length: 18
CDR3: CASSSLLAGVISTDTQYF

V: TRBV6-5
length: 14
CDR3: CASSPDGTSRGYTF

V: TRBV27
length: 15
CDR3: CASSSGHFGNQPQHF

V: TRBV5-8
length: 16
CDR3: CASSLDWASTNYGYTF

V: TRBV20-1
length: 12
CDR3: CSATTGLDTQYF

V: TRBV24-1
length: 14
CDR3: CATSDEKRVDGYTF

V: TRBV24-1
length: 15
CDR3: CATSERTLGTGELFF

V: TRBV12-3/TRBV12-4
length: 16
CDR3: CASSWGRGISNQPQHF

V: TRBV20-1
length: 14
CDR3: CSARDRAGRNTIYF

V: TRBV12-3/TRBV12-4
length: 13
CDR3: CASSITGADTQYF

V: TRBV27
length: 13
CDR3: CASSLAVTTEAFF

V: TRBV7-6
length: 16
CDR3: CASSSTSGGVYNEQFF

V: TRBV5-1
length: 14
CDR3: CASSLDRTTDTQYF

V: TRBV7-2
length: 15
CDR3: CASSLAGGYNQPQHF

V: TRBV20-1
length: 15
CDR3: CSAHPTSRWTDTQYF

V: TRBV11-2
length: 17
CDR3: CASSLVGGQGQFYEQYF

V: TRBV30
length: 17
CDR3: CAWSSRTSGGANNEQFF

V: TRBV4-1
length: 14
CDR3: CASSGAGLDYGYTF

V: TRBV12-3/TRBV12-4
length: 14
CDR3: CATTDRVYGETQYF

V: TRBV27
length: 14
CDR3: CASRRTSSGGELFF

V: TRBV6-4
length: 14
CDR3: CASSPTGSNYGYTF

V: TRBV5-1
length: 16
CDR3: CASSLLAGESYHEQFF

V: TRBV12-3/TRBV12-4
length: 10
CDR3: CASSPAKAFF

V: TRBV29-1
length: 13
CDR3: CSVDQRAYNEQFF

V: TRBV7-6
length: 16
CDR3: CASRFTSSGIPDTQYF

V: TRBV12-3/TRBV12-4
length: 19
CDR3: CASSSLAGVLKGDTGELFF

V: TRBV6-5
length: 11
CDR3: CASSSGGAPFF

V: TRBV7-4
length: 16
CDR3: CASSSQGALENQPQHF

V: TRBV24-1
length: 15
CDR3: CATSDAGQGREKLFF

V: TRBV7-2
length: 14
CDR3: CASSLSRANEKLFF

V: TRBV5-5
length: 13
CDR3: CASSLTGQWTQFF

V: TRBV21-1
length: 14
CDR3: CASSKRGTPFTIYF

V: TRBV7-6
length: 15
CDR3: CASSLTGSSNYGYTF

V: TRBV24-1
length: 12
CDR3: CATSGSGSEAFF

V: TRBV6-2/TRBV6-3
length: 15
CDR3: CASCPGAGGRCEQFF

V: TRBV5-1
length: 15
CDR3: CASSLVGQGNTEAFF

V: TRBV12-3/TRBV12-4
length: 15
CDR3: CASSYPAGGNQPQHF

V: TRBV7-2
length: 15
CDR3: CASSSRGGRLDTQYF

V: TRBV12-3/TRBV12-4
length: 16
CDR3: CASSLARTGRGNEQFF

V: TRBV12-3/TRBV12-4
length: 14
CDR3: CASSSPDSPYGYTF

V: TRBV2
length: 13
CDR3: CASTLDRNYGYTF

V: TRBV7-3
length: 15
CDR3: CASSLGGPGQETQYF

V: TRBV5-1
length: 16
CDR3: CASSLREASGTNEQFF

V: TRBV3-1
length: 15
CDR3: CASSPWTGHQETQYF

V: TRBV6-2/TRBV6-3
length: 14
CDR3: CASRQGVGNYGYTF

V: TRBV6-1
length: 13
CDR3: CASSESGAYEQYF

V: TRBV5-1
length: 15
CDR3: CASSLGGRLADTQYF

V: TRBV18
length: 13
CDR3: CASSQGIQETQYF

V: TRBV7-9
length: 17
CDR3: CASSLFRTDRRTTEAFF

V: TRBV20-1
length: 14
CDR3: CSASASAGGHGYTF

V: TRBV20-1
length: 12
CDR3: CSATERYNEQFF

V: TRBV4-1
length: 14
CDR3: CASSRGGAVYGYTF

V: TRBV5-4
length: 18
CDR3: CASSLVVGRSLNTGELFF

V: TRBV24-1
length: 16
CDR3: CATSDTSRTDVEAQYF

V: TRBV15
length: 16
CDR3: CATSRDHAGAKNIQYF

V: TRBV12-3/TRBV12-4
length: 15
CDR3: CASSLSGRLPNEQFF

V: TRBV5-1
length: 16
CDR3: CASSSQGQGTNSPLHF

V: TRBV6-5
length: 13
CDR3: CASTNGQRSPLHF